The following is a TCR beta chain sequence with its context. What it binds is not known. This record comes from a study of T cell responses to AZD1222 COVID-19 vaccine. Produced via immunoSEQ multiplex PCR; TCRdb's table is partial and in-frame only. This table has about 96,000 clones, about 89% appearing once. The CDR3 length is 13 residues. The germline gives CDR1 GTSNPN, CDR2 SVGIG (reference sequence). With 4 bases removed from V and 2 bases from J, the gap between germline ends came to 9 bases. Findings and limits, study-wide: Baseline seropositivity characterized only a handful of AZD1222 recipients. Among spike-specific TCRs, nearly half reportedly target unmutated variant regions.

The origin of this receptor is an adult in good health. The chain couples TRBV30 to TRBJ1-3, with D unclear. Sample: peripheral blood, taken on day 0 of AZD1222 vaccination. The CDR3 DNA sequence: TGTGCCTGGACCACGGGCCCTGGAAACACCATATATTTT. Translated, it gives CAWTTGPGNTIYF.